Sequencing of this TCR beta chain was carried out in a study of blood T cell repertoires in COVID-19. In the authors' workflow: Quantification of nucleated cells was approximated via reference gene primer amplification. Repertoires were generated with immunoSEQ multiplex PCR, while TCRdb's copy carries only in-frame clones and drops some. V and J calls and clone size are as listed in that table; D and trimming were resolved from the DNA. The sample lists under 150,000 clones, around 87% occurring once. Sequenced: peripheral blood. This clonotype was sampled from a woman in her forties or fifties who had recovered from COVID-19.

The CDR3 loop reads CASSRDRGSYSPLHF. CDR3 nucleotides: TGTGCCAGCAGTCGGGACAGGGGGAGTTATTCACCCCTCCACTTT. V usage is TRBV6-5 and J usage is TRBJ1-6; 11 bases are a match to TRBD1. J gave up 8 bases and V 5 bases, and 5 bases lay outside the gene matches. This CDR3 comprises 15 residues. Germline V CDR1 and CDR2: MNHEY, SVGAGI.